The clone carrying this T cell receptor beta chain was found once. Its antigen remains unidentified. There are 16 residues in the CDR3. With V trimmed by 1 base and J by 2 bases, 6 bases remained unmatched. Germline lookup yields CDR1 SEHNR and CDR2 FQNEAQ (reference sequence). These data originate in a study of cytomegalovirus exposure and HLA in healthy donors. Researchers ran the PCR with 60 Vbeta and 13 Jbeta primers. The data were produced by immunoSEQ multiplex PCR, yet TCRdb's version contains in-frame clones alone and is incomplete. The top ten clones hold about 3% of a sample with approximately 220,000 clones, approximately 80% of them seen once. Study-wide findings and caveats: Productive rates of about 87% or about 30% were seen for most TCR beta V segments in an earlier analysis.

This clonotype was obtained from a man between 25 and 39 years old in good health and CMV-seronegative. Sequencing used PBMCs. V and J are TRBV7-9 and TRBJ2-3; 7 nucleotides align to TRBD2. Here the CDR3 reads CASSLVAAGATDTQYF. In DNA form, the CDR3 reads TGTGCCAGCAGCTTAGTGGCTGCGGGAGCCACAGATACGCAGTATTTT.